The 5 T cell receptor beta chains below were found in one sample sequenced in a study of T cells expressing NK-cell markers. TCRdb reprocessed the 5' RACE reads, with one entry per CDR3 protein and no DNA. This table lists about 260,000 distinct CDR3 sequences. Sequences were obtained from blood T cells: a sorted CD56 or NKG2C T cell subset, CD4+ or CD8+ T cells, or bulk PBMC T cells (not recorded which). Receptors were obtained from a woman aged 18-70 years in good health.

The CDR3 here is CAISAAGASTDTQYF. The J gene is TRBJ2-3, the V gene TRBV10-3; lacking DNA, the TRBD1 call made by TCRdb goes unchecked. CDR1 and CDR2 (germline): ENHRY, SYGVKD. This CDR3 has 15 amino acids.

The chain recombines TRBV27 with TRBJ2-3; with no DNA, the TCRdb D assignment of TRBD1 cannot be verified. This CDR3 comprises 18 residues. Per germline, CDR1 MNHEY and CDR2 SMNVEV (reference sequence). The chain's CDR3 is CASSFYRTGGGYTDTQYF.

The chain recombines TRBV7-2 with TRBJ2-3; TCRdb picks TRBD1, but there is no DNA to check that call. This CDR3 is 15 amino acids long. From germline, CDR1 is SGHTA and CDR2 FQGNSA. CDR3 sequence reads: CASSLGVPAKDTQYF.

J is TRBJ1-5 and V is TRBV20-1; there is no DNA to check the TCRdb D call of TRBD1. The germline CDR1 and CDR2 sequences are DFQATT and SNEGSKA (reference sequence). The CDR3 loop spans 14 amino acids. CDR3 sequence: CSARQGGNNQPQHF.

The chain has TRBV5-5 and TRBJ2-7; TCRdb reports TRBD1, a call that lacks DNA to check it against. The CDR3 extends over 16 amino acids. Germline V gives CDR1 SGHKS, CDR2 YYEKEE (reference sequence). The CDR3: CASSLRRGGSSYEQYF.